This T cell receptor beta chain emerged from a study of radiotherapy plus CTLA-4 blockade in lung cancer. Study in general: Disease control was achieved by 31% of patients, and objective responses by about 19%.

Germline V CDR1 and CDR2: SGHVS, FNYEAQ. This CDR3 contains 18 residues. The J segment lost 0 bases and the V segment lost 5 bases, leaving 10 bases of the junction unmatched. Only one count was recorded for this clone. The target antigen is unknown. Lung cancer patients with chemo-refractory metastatic non-small-cell disease were given focal radiation plus CTLA-4 blockade with ipilimumab. Findings and limits, study-wide: Strongest reported response predictors: early blood clone changes and post-radiation interferon-beta. Expansion of tumor-derived TCR clones was observed in blood after radiotherapy plus ipilimumab.

Repertoires were generated with immunoSEQ multiplex PCR, while TCRdb's copy carries only in-frame clones and drops some. This table has tens of thousands of clones, 65% to 85% appearing once. Material: peripheral blood, obtained from a patient treated with radiotherapy plus ipilimumab. V and J are TRBV7-6 and TRBJ1-6; 7 nucleotides line up with TRBD1. This sequence was found in a human donor with non-small cell lung cancer who had stable disease on radiotherapy plus ipilimumab. CDR3 residues: CASSRWTGASSYNSPLHF. DNA for the CDR3: TGTGCCAGCAGCCGGTGGACAGGCGCGAGCTCCTATAATTCACCCCTCCACTTT. Based on the CDR3 plus reference TRBV7-6 and TRBJ1-6, the full variable domain is GAGVSQSPRYKVTKRGQDVALRCDPISGHVSLYWYRQALGQGPEFLTYFNYEAQQDKSGLPNDRFSAERPEGSISTLTIQRTEQRDSAMYRCASSRWTGASSYNSPLHFGNGTRLTVT.